Following are 2 T cell receptor beta chains from one sample sequenced in a study of cytomegalovirus exposure and HLA in healthy donors. The PCR contained 60 Vbeta and 13 Jbeta primers. The repertoire was sequenced with immunoSEQ multiplex PCR; TCRdb's copy has only in-frame clones and lacks some. The sample consists of about 87,000 clones, around 68% of them appearing once. Sequenced sample: PBMCs. The receptors stem from a man aged 25 to 40 in good health and CMV-seropositive.

V usage is TRBV6-5 and J usage is TRBJ2-7; 10 bases match TRBD1. There are 15 residues in the CDR3. The germline V gene encodes CDR1 MNHEY and CDR2 SVGAGI. V gave up 6 bases and J gave up 7 bases; unmatched junction bases: 12. The CDR3 loop reads CASSPARQGAREQYF. The CDR3 region has the DNA TGTGCCAGCAGCCCCGCCCGACAGGGGGCGAGAGAGCAGTACTTC.

This clone was recorded once. The genes are TRBV2 and TRBJ2-7; D gene ambiguous. Germline lookup yields CDR1 SNHLY and CDR2 FYNNEI. Trimming pared 6 bases from V and 3 bases from J, leaving 6 bases between. The CDR3 is 11 residues long. The CDR3 here is CASSLFYEQYF. The CDR3 DNA is TGTGCCAGCAGCCTGTTCTACGAGCAGTACTTC.